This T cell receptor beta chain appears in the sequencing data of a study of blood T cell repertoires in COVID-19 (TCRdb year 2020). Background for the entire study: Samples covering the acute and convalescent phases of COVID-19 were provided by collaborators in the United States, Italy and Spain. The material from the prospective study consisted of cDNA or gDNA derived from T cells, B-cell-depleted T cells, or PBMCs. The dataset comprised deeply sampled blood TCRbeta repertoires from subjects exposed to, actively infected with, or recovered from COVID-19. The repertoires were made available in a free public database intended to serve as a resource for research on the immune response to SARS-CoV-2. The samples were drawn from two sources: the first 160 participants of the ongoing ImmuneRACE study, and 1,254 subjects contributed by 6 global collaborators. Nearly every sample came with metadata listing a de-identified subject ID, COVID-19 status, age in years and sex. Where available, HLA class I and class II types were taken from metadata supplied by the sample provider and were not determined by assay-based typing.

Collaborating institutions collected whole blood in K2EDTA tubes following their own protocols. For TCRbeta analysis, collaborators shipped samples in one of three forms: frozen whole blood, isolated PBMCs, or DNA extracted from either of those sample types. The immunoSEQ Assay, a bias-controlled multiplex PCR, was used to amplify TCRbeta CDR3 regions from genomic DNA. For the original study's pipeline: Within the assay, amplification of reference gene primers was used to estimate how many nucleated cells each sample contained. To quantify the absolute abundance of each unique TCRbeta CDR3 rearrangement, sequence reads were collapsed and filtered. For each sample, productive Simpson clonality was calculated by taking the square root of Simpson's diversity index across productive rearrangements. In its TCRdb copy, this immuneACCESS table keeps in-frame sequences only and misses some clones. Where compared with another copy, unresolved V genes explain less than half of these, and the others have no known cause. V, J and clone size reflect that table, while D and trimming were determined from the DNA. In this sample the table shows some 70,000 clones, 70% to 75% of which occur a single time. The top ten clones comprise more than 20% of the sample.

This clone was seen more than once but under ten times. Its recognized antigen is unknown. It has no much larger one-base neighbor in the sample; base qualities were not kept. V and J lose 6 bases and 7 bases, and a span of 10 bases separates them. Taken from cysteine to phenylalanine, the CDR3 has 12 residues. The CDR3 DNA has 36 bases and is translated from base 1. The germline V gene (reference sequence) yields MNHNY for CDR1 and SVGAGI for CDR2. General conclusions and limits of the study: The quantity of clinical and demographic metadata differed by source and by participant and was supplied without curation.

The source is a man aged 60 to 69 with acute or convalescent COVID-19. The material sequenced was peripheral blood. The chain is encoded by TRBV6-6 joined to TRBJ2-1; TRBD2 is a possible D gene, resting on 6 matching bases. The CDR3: CASRGTGNEQFF. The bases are TGTGCCAGCAGGGGGACTGGGAATGAGCAGTTCTTC.